This T cell receptor (beta chain) came from a study of shared T cell receptors in the human thymus. Assay: immunoSEQ multiplex PCR; the TCRdb copy retains only in-frame clones and omits some. The table shows hundreds of thousands of clones, with around 78% occurring only once. J lost 5 bases, V lost 0 bases, and 13 bases had no gene match. Germline CDR1 LGHNA, CDR2 YSLEER. The CDR3 is made up of 20 amino acids. These data were also filed under a second study, of human thymus T cells.

V and J are TRBV4-3 and TRBJ2-2, with 12 bases matching TRBD2. The sequence was obtained from a boy in the first two years of life with a congenital heart defect. What was sequenced was thymocytes. Here the CDR3 DNA reads TGCGCCAGCAGCCAAGATGTCCCCGGGCTAGCGGGAGGGAGGACCGGGGAGCTGTTTTTT. Translated, it gives CASSQDVPGLAGGRTGELFF.